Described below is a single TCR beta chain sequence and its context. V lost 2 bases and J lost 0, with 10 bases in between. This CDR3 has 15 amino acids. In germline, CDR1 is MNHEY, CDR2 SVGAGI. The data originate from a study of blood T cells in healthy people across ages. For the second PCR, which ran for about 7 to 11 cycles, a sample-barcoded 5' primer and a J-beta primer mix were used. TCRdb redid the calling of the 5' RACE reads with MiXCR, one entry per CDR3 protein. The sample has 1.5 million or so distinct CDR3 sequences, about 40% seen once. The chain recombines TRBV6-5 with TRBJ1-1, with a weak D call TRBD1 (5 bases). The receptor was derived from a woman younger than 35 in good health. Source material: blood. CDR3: CASSYGGIMNTEAFF. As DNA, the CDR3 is TGTGCCAGCAGTTACGGGGGAATCATGAACACTGAAGCTTTCTTT.